These 20 T cell receptor beta chains originate from one sample sequenced in a study of blood T cell repertoires in COVID-19. Measured with immunoSEQ multiplex PCR; TCRdb has only the in-frame clones, and not every one. The data hold 40,000 to 50,000 clones, with under 90% observed a single time. Sequenced input: peripheral blood. These receptors originate from a human donor in a cohort sampled during active COVID-19.

The rearrangement links TRBV24-1 to TRBJ1-5, with D possibly matching TRBD1 (6 bases). CDR1 and CDR2 from the germline V gene are KGHDR and SFDVKD. The CDR3 has 13 amino acids. V was trimmed by 5 bases and J by 5 bases, leaving 9 bases between them. The chain's CDR3 is CATSVGGHQPQHF. Here the CDR3 DNA reads TGTGCCACCAGTGTAGGGGGTCATCAGCCCCAGCATTTT.

V gene TRBV7-9 combines with J gene TRBJ1-2; 8 nucleotides line up with TRBD1. The V segment lost 0 bases and the J segment 4 bases; nucleotides outside the gene matches: 7. CDR3 length: 16 amino acids. Germline V lookup: CDR1 SEHNR, CDR2 FQNEAQ (reference sequence). The chain's CDR3 is CASSLAYGQGAYGYTF. Written as DNA, the CDR3 is TGTGCCAGCAGCTTAGCGTATGGACAGGGAGCCTATGGCTACACCTTC.

CDR3 sequence reads: CASSWLDEQYF. The DNA for the CDR3 is TGTGCCAGCAGTTGGCTGGACGAGCAGTACTTC. This chain connects TRBV6-5 to TRBJ2-7; D ambiguous. This CDR3 spans 11 amino acids. Trimming removed 4 bases at V and 5 bases at J, with 6 bases between. The germline V gene encodes CDR1 MNHEY and CDR2 SVGAGI.

V gene TRBV7-2 combines with J gene TRBJ1-5; D not resolved. CDR3 length equals 15 residues. Germline V gives CDR1 SGHTA, CDR2 FQGNSA. Trimming cost V 4 bases and J 7 bases, with 17 bases left between them. The CDR3 protein is CASSSEPGERQPQHF. In DNA, the CDR3 is TGTGCCAGCAGCTCCGAACCCGGGGAACGGCAGCCCCAGCATTTT.

This clone was counted a few times. This chain joins TRBV7-9 and TRBJ1-4; 7 nucleotides agree with TRBD1. V lost 2 bases to trimming and J lost 4 bases; unmatched junction nucleotides: 7. This CDR3 spans 16 amino acids. Germline lookup yields CDR1 SEHNR and CDR2 FQNEAQ (reference sequence). The DNA for the CDR3 is TGTGCCAGCAGCTTATCTACAGGGGAGATTAATGAAAAACTGTTTTTT. Translated, it gives CASSLSTGEINEKLFF.

A few counts support this clone. The rearrangement uses TRBV10-3 and TRBJ2-7; the match to TRBD1 covers 7 bases. Looked up from germline, CDR1 is ENHRY and CDR2 is SYGVKD. Unmatched junction bases numbered 3, after V lost 3 bases and J lost 4 bases. The CDR3 extends over 13 amino acids. The DNA of the CDR3 is TGTGCCATCAGTGAAGGGACAGATTACGAGCAGTACTTC. It codes for CAISEGTDYEQYF.

This chain links TRBV5-6 with TRBJ1-1, with 12 bases fitting TRBD1. The CDR3 has 17 residues. J lost 3 bases, V lost 1 base, and 7 bases had no gene match. Germline V gene data show CDR1 as SGHDT and CDR2 as YYEEEE. This CDR3 reads CASSLLGQGALDTEAFF. The DNA of the CDR3 is TGTGCCAGCAGCTTGTTGGGACAGGGGGCGTTAGACACTGAAGCTTTCTTT.

CDR3 coding DNA: TGTGCCAGCAGCCAAGGGGGGACAGGGGCGTATGAGCAGTACTTC. It translates to CASSQGGTGAYEQYF. The gene calls are TRBV3-1 (or the pseudogene TRBV3-2) and TRBJ2-7; 10 bases are shared with TRBD1. Per the germline V gene, CDR1 is LGHDT and CDR2 is YNNKEL (reference sequence). The CDR3 has 15 amino acids. The ends lost 1 base at V and 7 bases at J; junction bases unmatched: 7.

This chain links TRBV4-1 with TRBJ1-1; a weak D match, TRBD1 (5 bases). Germline assignment: CDR1 MGHRA and CDR2 YSYEKL. The CDR3 totals 16 residues. Trimming removed 0 bases from V and 0 bases from J, with 11 bases in between. CDR3 coding DNA: TGCGCCAGCAGCCAAGAGGGCAGGGCGATGAACACTGAAGCTTTCTTT. Translation: CASSQEGRAMNTEAFF.

The sample holds a few counts of this clone. The CDR3 DNA reads as TGTGCCAGCAGCGTGCGGGACAGGAGAAAGGAAAAACTGTTTTTT. Encoded protein: CASSVRDRRKEKLFF. The rearrangement joins TRBV9 to TRBJ1-4, with 8 bases aligning to TRBD1. This CDR3 has 15 residues. The germline V gene encodes CDR1 SGDLS and CDR2 YYNGEE. V shed 2 bases, J shed 8 bases, and the junction held 8 bases outside the gene matches.

The chain combines TRBV7-9 with TRBJ2-1; 8 bases fit TRBD1. Germline CDR1 is SEHNR and CDR2 is FQNEAQ (reference sequence). The junction had 5 bases not matched to a gene; V was cut back by 2 bases and J by 5 bases. This CDR3 has 15 amino acids. CDR3 bases: TGTGCCAGCAGCTTAAACAGGGGGAGAGACAATGAGCAGTTCTTC. Its translation: CASSLNRGRDNEQFF.

Only one count was recorded for this clone. The genes are TRBV12-5 and TRBJ2-5; possibly TRBD1 for D (6 bases). In germline, CDR1 is LGHNT, CDR2 FRNRAP. The germline V and J ends were trimmed by 3 bases and 1 base, with 12 bases remaining between them. The CDR3 is 15 residues long. Here the CDR3 DNA reads TGTGCTAGTGGTTTTGGAAGGACAGTCCAAGAGACCCAGTACTTC. It codes for CASGFGRTVQETQYF.

The CDR3 region has the DNA TGTGCCAGCAGCGTAGGAGGGGGTTCCCAACCCTACGAGCAGTACTTC. Its translation is CASSVGGGSQPYEQYF. V is TRBV9 and J is TRBJ2-7; a weak D match, TRBD1 (6 bases). The V gene's germline CDR1 is SGDLS and CDR2 YYNGEE. V was trimmed by 0 bases and J by 2 bases, leaving 15 bases between them. This CDR3 region has 16 residues. The variable domain in full, completed from reference TRBV9 and TRBJ2-7, reads DSGVTQTPKHLITATGQRVTLRCSPRSGDLSVYWYQQSLDQGLQFLIQYYNGEERAKGNILERFSAQQFPDLHSELNLSSLELGDSALYFCASSVGGGSQPYEQYFGPGTRLTVT.

The J gene is TRBJ1-5, the V gene TRBV6-2 or TRBV6-3, with 11 bases fitting TRBD1. There are 17 residues in the CDR3. Germline lookup yields CDR1 MNHEY and CDR2 SVGEGT. With V trimmed by 6 bases and J by 1 base, 8 bases remained unmatched. The chain's CDR3 is CASSPDRGLISNQPQHF. The DNA for the CDR3 is TGTGCCAGCAGCCCGGACAGGGGGCTGATAAGCAATCAGCCCCAGCATTTT.

The rearrangement links TRBV6-6 to TRBJ1-1; tentative D call: TRBD1 (6 bases). The germline V gene has CDR1 MNHNY and CDR2 SVGAGI (reference sequence). This CDR3 contains 14 residues. Trimming pared 6 bases from V and 5 bases from J, leaving 16 bases between. The CDR3 coding sequence is TGTGCCAGCAGCCCCCGACAGGAAGGGACTGAAGCTTTCTTT. Translation gives CASSPRQEGTEAFF.

The rearrangement uses TRBV5-4 and TRBJ2-7; 11 nucleotides align to TRBD2. CDR1 and CDR2 (germline): SGHNT, YYREEE (reference sequence). The CDR3 is 17 residues long. The trim removed 4 bases at V and 0 bases at J, leaving 9 bases unmatched. The CDR3 loop reads CASSPGTSGHHSYEQYF. In DNA, the CDR3 is TGTGCCAGCAGCCCCGGGACTAGCGGACACCACTCCTACGAGCAGTACTTC.

This clone came up once. The chain carries TRBV11-2 and TRBJ1-3, with D perhaps matching TRBD1 (5 bases). Germline CDR1 reads SGHAT; CDR2 reads FQNNGV. Trimming took 5 bases from V and 4 from J, leaving 21 bases between them. CDR3 length equals 17 residues. For the CDR3, the DNA is TGTGCCAGCAGCCAACAGAGGGGAGGCACGACAGGAAACACCATATATTTT. It encodes CASSQQRGGTTGNTIYF.

The V gene is TRBV27, the J gene TRBJ1-4; 10 bases fit TRBD1. This CDR3 spans 17 amino acids. Germline CDR1 is MNHEY and CDR2 is SMNVEV (reference sequence). V shed 4 bases, J shed 10 bases, and the junction held 15 bases outside the gene matches. The CDR3 nucleotides read TGTGCCAGCAGTTCCCGACAGGGGGCGAACCTTTTTGGAAAACTGTTTTTT. Its translation: CASSSRQGANLFGKLFF. Based on the CDR3 plus reference TRBV27 and TRBJ1-4, the full variable domain is EAQVTQNPRYLITVTGKKLTVTCSQNMNHEYMSWYRQDPGLGLRQIYYSMNVEVTDKGDVPEGYKVSRKEKRNFPLILESPSPNQTSLYFCASSSRQGANLFGKLFFGSGTQLSVL.

This sequence joins TRBV11-2 and TRBJ2-7, with a possible D match to TRBD1 (6 bases). The ends were cut back, 4 bases at V and 4 bases at J, with 17 bases in the middle. Germline CDR1 SGHAT, CDR2 FQNNGV. The CDR3 covers 15 residues. CDR3 protein: CASSSRPGQGYEQYF. Here the CDR3 DNA reads TGTGCCAGCAGCTCGCGACCGGGACAAGGGTACGAGCAGTACTTC.

The chain joins TRBV18 to TRBJ1-1; D is unclear. This CDR3 comprises 13 residues. CDR1 is KGHSH and CDR2 is LQKENI in the germline V gene. Trimming pared 3 bases from V and 5 bases from J, leaving 10 bases between. In nucleotides, the CDR3 is TGTGCCAGCTCACCTCGGATGGAGACTGAAGCTTTCTTT. This codes for CASSPRMETEAFF.